This TCR beta chain was identified in a study of cytomegalovirus exposure and HLA in healthy donors. General study findings and limits: The authors considered a cluster of highly shared sequence variants likely to be a sequencing artifact. Reports state that TCR beta sequences accurately predicted most subjects' HLA-A and HLA-B alleles.

Regarding this clone: As yet, its antigen is unknown.

Germline CDR1 is SGDLS and CDR2 is YYNGEE. V gave up 0 bases and J gave up 5 bases; unmatched junction bases: 10. This CDR3 contains 16 residues. 13 Jbeta primers and 60 Vbeta primers were used for the PCR. Some clones are missing from TCRdb's copy, which holds only in-frame ones; the method was immunoSEQ multiplex PCR. The sample has around 160,000 clones, around 80% seen once. This TCR derives from a man between 35 and 55 years old in good health and CMV-seropositive. V is TRBV9 and J is TRBJ2-5; 7 bases line up with TRBD2. Sequenced input: PBMCs. CDR3 in DNA: TGTGCCAGCAGCGTAGAGGCCGGCGGGAGAGGCGAGACCCAGTACTTC. Translated, it gives CASSVEAGGRGETQYF.